The clone carrying this TCR beta chain came up many times. Antigen: not known. As handled by the study authors: CDR3 was compared across clinicopathological groups, and the resulting differences were used to build a distant-metastasis classifier for papillary thyroid cancer. With MiXCR, TCRdb reprocessed the PCR reads. The V and J calls and clone size come from TCRdb's table, not from the authors' own analysis. This sample carries more than 40,000 clones, 20% to 25% of them seen once, and the ten largest clones take approximately 14%. Thyroid surgery had not been preceded by any treatment in any patient. This entry is derived from a study of metastatic and nonmetastatic thyroid tumors. The overall study: For malignant and benign thyroid patients, tumor or nodule tissue and blood were the sources whose repertoires were compared.

General study results and limits: When malignant thyroid tumors were compared with benign nodules, TCR beta diversity was reportedly significantly higher in the malignant tumors. This held in both blood and tumor samples.

V was clipped by 5 bases and J by 3 bases; unmatched bases: 8. The length of the CDR3 is 16 residues. Input material: tumor tissue. V usage is TRBV12-3 or TRBV12-4 and J usage is TRBJ1-1; 11 nucleotides agree with TRBD1. The source is a female donor with papillary thyroid cancer or a benign thyroid nodule (not recorded which). Some clones in this sample may be carry-over from other donors' samples. DNA of the CDR3: TGTGCCAGCAGTCCGAGGACAGGGGGCGCCTACACTGAAGCTTTCTTT. Residues: CASSPRTGGAYTEAFF.